This TCR beta chain was found in a study of blood T cell repertoires in COVID-19. The CDR3 has 14 residues. With V trimmed by 6 bases and J by 0 bases, 5 bases remained unmatched. Some clones are missing from TCRdb's copy, which holds only in-frame ones; the method was immunoSEQ multiplex PCR. Of 200,000 to 300,000 clones listed, around four fifths were seen once; the top ten hold 5.5% to 8%. The source of this sequence is a woman aged 55-75 years with active or convalescent COVID-19. The chain combines TRBV5-3 with TRBJ2-7, with TRBD2 matching 8 bases. TRBV5-3 is an open reading frame whose function is uncertain. What was sequenced was peripheral blood. The CDR3 loop reads CARKGGRTSYEQYF. The CDR3 bases are TGTGCCAGAAAGGGCGGGAGGACCTCCTACGAGCAGTACTTC.